This record covers a single T cell receptor beta chain. Its target is not known. Both 60 Vbeta primers and 13 Jbeta primers went into the PCR. Per the original data handling: It was a later analysis that counted about 80 million unique TCR beta chains, of which some 10 million were shared. The table came from immunoSEQ multiplex PCR; TCRdb's copy has only in-frame clones and leaves some out. That table supplies the V and J calls and clone size; D and trimming were determined from the DNA. The table has roughly 73,000 clones, about 81% seen once. The sample is drawn from a study of cytomegalovirus exposure and HLA in healthy donors. Study results and caveats: According to an earlier analysis, most TCR beta V segments yielded productive rearrangements about 90% or about 30% of the time.

CDR3 length equals 12 residues. V was pared by 2 bases and J by 1 base, with 3 bases between. Germline CDR1 reads SGHTA; CDR2 reads FQGNSA. This receptor was taken from a woman between 50 and 59 years old in good health and CMV-seronegative. This chain uses TRBV7-2 with TRBJ2-7; D gene uncertain. Sequencing was carried out using PBMCs. The CDR3 bases are TGTGCCAGCAGCTTATCATCCTACGAGCAGTACTTC. The encoded protein is CASSLSSYEQYF.